This T cell receptor beta chain was recorded in a study of blood T cell repertoires in COVID-19. About the research overall: Collection of acute and convalescent COVID-19 samples took place in the United States, Italy and Spain. PBMCs, B-cell-depleted T cells, or T cells were the source of the cDNA or gDNA that made up the material.

Measured with immunoSEQ multiplex PCR; TCRdb has only the in-frame clones, and not every one. The table lists 55,000 to 85,000 clones, more than 65% of them singletons. This CDR3 is 16 amino acids long. Trimming removed 0 bases from V and 9 bases from J; junction bases left unmatched: 6. From germline, CDR1 is SGHDN and CDR2 FVKESK. Sequencing was carried out using peripheral blood. This clonotype was obtained from a woman aged 70-85 years with acute or convalescent COVID-19. The J gene is TRBJ1-6, the V gene TRBV14, with TRBD1 matching 9 bases. The CDR3 here is CASSQDSGTGSSPLHF. The CDR3 nucleotides read TGTGCCAGCAGCCAAGATTCCGGGACAGGGTCTTCACCCCTCCACTTT.